The 16 T cell receptor beta chains given below trace back to one sample, sequenced in a study of blood T cell repertoires in COVID-19. Repertoires were generated with immunoSEQ multiplex PCR, while TCRdb's copy carries only in-frame clones and drops some. The sample comprises about 130,000 clones, 70% to 90% of which are singletons, and about a sixth rests with the top ten. What was sequenced was peripheral blood. The origin of the receptors is a woman between 45 and 65 years old who had recovered from COVID-19.

The chain joins TRBV6-1 to TRBJ1-5; 9 nucleotides match TRBD1. Germline V CDR1 and CDR2: MNHNS, SASEGT. V lost 2 bases, J lost 2 bases, and 4 bases stayed unmatched. The CDR3 contains 16 residues. The CDR3 DNA reads TGTGCCAGCAGTGAAACGTACAGGGGGCGCAATCAGCCCCAGCATTTT. This encodes CASSETYRGRNQPQHF.

V and J are TRBV5-5 and TRBJ2-7; 7 nucleotides agree with TRBD1. V was clipped by 0 bases and J by 6 bases; unmatched bases: 6. Germline CDR1 is SGHKS and CDR2 is YYEKEE (reference sequence). This CDR3 region has 14 residues. The CDR3 nucleotides are TGTGCCAGCAGCTTGGAATACAGGGGATCCGAGCAGTACTTC. Protein sequence: CASSLEYRGSEQYF. The complete variable domain, with remaining parts taken from reference TRBV5-5 and TRBJ2-7, reads DAGVTQSPTHLIKTRGQQVTLRCSPISGHKSVSWYQQVLGQGPQFIFQYYEKEERGRGNFPDRFSARQFPNYSSELNVNALLLGDSALYLCASSLEYRGSEQYFGPGTRLTVT.

The CDR3 DNA reads as TGCGCCAGCAGCCAAGTTCAGGATCAGCCCCAGCATTTT. Its protein product is CASSQVQDQPQHF. The V call is TRBV4-1, the J call TRBJ1-5, with D unresolved. The CDR3 loop spans 13 amino acids. The germline CDR1 and CDR2 sequences are MGHRA and YSYEKL. Deletions cut 1 base from V and 5 bases from J, with 6 bases between.

The V gene is TRBV5-1, the J gene TRBJ2-7; no clear D gene. The V and J ends lost 4 bases and 2 bases respectively, with 10 bases between them. The CDR3 has 13 amino acids. CDR1 SGHRS and CDR2 YFSETQ come from the germline V gene. The CDR3 DNA follows: TGCGCCAGCAGCCTTAGAGGTACCTACGAGCAGTACTTC. This translates into CASSLRGTYEQYF. The whole variable domain, remainder taken from reference TRBV5-1 and TRBJ2-7, is KAGVTQTPRYLIKTRGQQVTLSCSPISGHRSVSWYQQTPGQGLQFLFEYFSETQRNKGNFPGRFSGRQFSNSRSEMNVSTLELGDSALYLCASSLRGTYEQYFGPGTRLTVT.

This chain links TRBV4-2 with TRBJ2-6; 7 nucleotides align to TRBD1. The CDR3 is made up of 20 amino acids. J lost 3 bases, V lost 3 bases, and 17 bases had no gene match. Germline CDR1 reads LGHNA; CDR2 reads YNFKEQ. The CDR3 protein is CASSHSISVRGRGGANVLTF. The CDR3 nucleotides read TGTGCCAGCAGCCACTCCATTTCGGTAAGGGGGCGTGGTGGGGCCAACGTCCTGACTTTC.

In nucleotides, the CDR3 is TGCAGCGTTGACGGGGGGGCCCTCGGAAACACCATATATTTT. Translated, it gives CSVDGGALGNTIYF. This chain joins TRBV29-1 and TRBJ1-3; perhaps TRBD1 as D (6 bases). The germline V gene encodes CDR1 SQVTM and CDR2 ANQGSEA. The ends were cut back, 3 bases at V and 4 bases at J, with 13 bases in the middle. The CDR3 has 14 amino acids.

This chain links TRBV4-1 with TRBJ2-1, with 8 positions matching TRBD2. Trimming took 4 bases from V and 8 from J; bases not matched to a gene: 13. CDR1 is MGHRA, CDR2 YSYEKL, per germline. CDR3 length equals 16 residues. Here the CDR3 DNA reads TGCGCCAGCAGCCTTTACGGGACTAGTCCGTCACATGAGCAGTTCTTC. Its protein product is CASSLYGTSPSHEQFF.

The chain combines TRBV11-1 with TRBJ2-3; TRBD2 agrees at 7 bases. Germline lookup yields CDR1 SGHAT and CDR2 FQDESV (reference sequence). This CDR3 has 16 residues. Trimming removed 1 base from V and 4 bases from J; junction bases left unmatched: 8. CDR3 nucleotide sequence: TGTGCCAGCAGCTTAGTTTCGGGAGGATCCGCAGATACGCAGTATTTT. As protein: CASSLVSGGSADTQYF.

The chain is built from TRBV21-1 and TRBJ1-5; the table gives TRBD1 as D, unverified against the DNA. TRBV21-1 is annotated as a pseudogene. The CDR3 is 17 amino acids. CDR3: CASSKVGGQGSNQPQHF. CDR3 bases: TGTGCCAGCAGCAAAGTTGGGGGACAGGGCAGCAATCAGCCCCAGCATTTT.

J is TRBJ2-1 and V is TRBV18, with D possibly TRBD2 on 6 matching bases. This CDR3 has 14 residues. Deletions cut 0 bases from V and 5 bases from J, with 8 bases between. Germline V CDR1 and CDR2: KGHSH, LQKENI. DNA for the CDR3: TGTGCCAGCTCACCACCGTCGGGGGACAATGAGCAGTTCTTC. It codes for CASSPPSGDNEQFF.

This CDR3 reads CASSEGPARFYEQYF. Written as DNA, the CDR3 is TGTGCCAGCAGCGAGGGGCCCGCGCGATTCTACGAGCAGTACTTC. This sequence joins TRBV9 and TRBJ2-7; tentatively, D is TRBD1 (5 bases). Trimming removed 3 bases at V and 3 bases at J, with 16 bases between. Germline-derived CDR1 and CDR2 are SGDLS and YYNGEE. The CDR3 has 15 amino acids.

Only one count was recorded for this clone. The chain recombines TRBV12-5 with TRBJ1-2, with 7 bases identical to TRBD1. The CDR3 has 13 residues. Germline lookup yields CDR1 LGHNT and CDR2 FRNRAP. The CDR3: CALQGDPIYGYTF. In DNA, the CDR3 is TGTGCCCTTCAGGGGGACCCGATCTATGGCTACACCTTC.

The chain carries TRBV5-1 and TRBJ2-1; 10 bases align to TRBD2. CDR1 and CDR2 from the germline V gene are SGHRS and YFSETQ. This CDR3 comprises 15 residues. V dropped 0 bases and J dropped 9; count of bases not matched to a gene: 6. Here the CDR3 DNA reads TGCGCCAGCAGCTTGGTAGGGACTAGCGAGAGTGAGCAGTTCTTC. It translates to CASSLVGTSESEQFF.

The chain employs TRBV10-2 and TRBJ2-5, with TRBD1 identical over 7 bases. The CDR3 length is 15 residues. V was pared by 6 bases and J by 4 bases, with 11 bases of the junction left unmatched. Per the germline V gene, CDR1 is WSHSY and CDR2 is SAAADI. DNA for the CDR3: TGCGCCAGCAGCGGTAGACAGGGTCTAGGAGAGACCCAGTACTTC. As protein: CASSGRQGLGETQYF.

The rearrangement links TRBV5-4 to TRBJ2-1, with 11 bases lining up with TRBD2. This CDR3 region has 17 residues. The V and J ends lost 0 bases and 7 bases, in that order; junction bases with no gene match: 9. CDR1 and CDR2 (germline): SGHNT, YYREEE (reference sequence). The CDR3 loop reads CASSLGLAGTGRNEQFF. CDR3 coding DNA: TGTGCCAGCAGCTTGGGACTAGCGGGGACAGGGAGGAATGAGCAGTTCTTC.

The rearrangement joins TRBV5-6 to TRBJ2-7, with 11 positions matching TRBD2. The junction had 7 bases not matched to a gene; V was cut back by 4 bases and J by 4 bases. This CDR3 has 15 amino acids. CDR1 is SGHDT, CDR2 YYEEEE, per germline. CDR3 sequence: CASSRGLAGGYEQYF. The CDR3 DNA follows: TGTGCCAGCAGCAGAGGCTTAGCGGGAGGGTACGAGCAGTACTTC.